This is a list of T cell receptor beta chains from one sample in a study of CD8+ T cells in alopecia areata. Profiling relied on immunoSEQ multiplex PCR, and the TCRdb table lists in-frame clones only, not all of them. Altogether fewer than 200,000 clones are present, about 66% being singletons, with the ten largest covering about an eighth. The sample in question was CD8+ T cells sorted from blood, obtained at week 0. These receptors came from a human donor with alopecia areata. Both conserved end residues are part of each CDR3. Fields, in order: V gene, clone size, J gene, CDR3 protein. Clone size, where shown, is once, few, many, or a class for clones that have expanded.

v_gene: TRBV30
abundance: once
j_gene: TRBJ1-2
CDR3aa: CAWSVGRSYGYTF

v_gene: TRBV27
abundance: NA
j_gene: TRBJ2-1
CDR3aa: CASSPDGESSYNEQFF

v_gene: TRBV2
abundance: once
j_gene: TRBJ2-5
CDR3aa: CASNGGETQYF

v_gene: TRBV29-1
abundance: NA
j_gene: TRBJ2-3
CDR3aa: CSVEGTGLSDTQYF

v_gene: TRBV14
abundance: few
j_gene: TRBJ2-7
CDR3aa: CASYGTTSSEQYF

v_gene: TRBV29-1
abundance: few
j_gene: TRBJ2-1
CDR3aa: CSVEGDISYNEQFF

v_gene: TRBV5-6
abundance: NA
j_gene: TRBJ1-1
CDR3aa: CASSWTPNTEAFF

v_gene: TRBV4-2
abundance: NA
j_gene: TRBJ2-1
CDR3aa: CASTGGGGNEQFF

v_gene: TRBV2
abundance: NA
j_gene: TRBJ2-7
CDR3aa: CASNGRDRAYEQYF

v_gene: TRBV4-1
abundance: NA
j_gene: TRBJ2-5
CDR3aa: CASSQIPGQGWETQYF

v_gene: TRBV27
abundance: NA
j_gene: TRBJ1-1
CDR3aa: CASSLFRGDTEAFF

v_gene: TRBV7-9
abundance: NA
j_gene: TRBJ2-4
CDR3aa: CASSPPDRVKNIQYF

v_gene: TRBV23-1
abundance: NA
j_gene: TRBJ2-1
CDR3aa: CASSPPVPNEQFF

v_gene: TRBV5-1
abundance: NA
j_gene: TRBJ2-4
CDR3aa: CASSLTRPSSKNIQYF

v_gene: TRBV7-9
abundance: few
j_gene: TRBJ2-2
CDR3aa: CALRAGSGELFF

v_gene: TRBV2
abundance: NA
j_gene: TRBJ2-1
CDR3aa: CASSDSNEQFF

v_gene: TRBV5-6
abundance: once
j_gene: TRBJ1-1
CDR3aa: CASSLVGPLMNTEAFF

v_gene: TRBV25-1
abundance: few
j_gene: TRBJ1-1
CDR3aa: CASREGTEAFF

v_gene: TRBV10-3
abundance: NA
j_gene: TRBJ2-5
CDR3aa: CAISSGTGPKTQYF

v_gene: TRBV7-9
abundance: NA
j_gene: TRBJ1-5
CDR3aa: CASSLEGASNQPQHF

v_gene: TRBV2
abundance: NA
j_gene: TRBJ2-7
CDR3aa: CASSEREPYEQYF

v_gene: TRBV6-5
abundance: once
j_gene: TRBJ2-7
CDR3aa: CASSEDREGNEQYF

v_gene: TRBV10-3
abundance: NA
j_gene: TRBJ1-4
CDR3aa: CAIGEGPEKLFF

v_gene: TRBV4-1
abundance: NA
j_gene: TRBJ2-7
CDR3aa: CASSHGGLSRNEQYF

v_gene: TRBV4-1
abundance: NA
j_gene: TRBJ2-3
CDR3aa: CASSQDTPESPDTQYF

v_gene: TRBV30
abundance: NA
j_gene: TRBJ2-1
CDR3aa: CAWNEGGGEQFF

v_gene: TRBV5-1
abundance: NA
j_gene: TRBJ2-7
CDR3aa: CASSQGTGRSYEQYF

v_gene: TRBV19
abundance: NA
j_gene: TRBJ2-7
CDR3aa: CASSKFSGTGYYEQYF

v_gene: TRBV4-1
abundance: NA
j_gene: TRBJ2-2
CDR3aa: CASSQGQGTGELFF

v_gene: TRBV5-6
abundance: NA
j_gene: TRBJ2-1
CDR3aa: CASSLRRIYNEQFF

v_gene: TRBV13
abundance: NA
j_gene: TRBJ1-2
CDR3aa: CASTTGGPGGYTF

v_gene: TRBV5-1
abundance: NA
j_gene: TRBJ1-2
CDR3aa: CASSPRGGQTNYGYTF

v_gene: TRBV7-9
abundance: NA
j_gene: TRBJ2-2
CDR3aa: CASSPTGRSNTGELFF

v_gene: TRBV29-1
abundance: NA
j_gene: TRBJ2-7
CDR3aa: CSGVGGGHSYEQYF

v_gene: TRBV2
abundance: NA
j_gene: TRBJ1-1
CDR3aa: CASPGPPKQGATEAFF

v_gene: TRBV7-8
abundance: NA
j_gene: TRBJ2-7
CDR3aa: CASSLAPGYEQYF

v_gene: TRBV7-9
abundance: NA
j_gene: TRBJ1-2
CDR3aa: CASTPPGWGDYGYTF

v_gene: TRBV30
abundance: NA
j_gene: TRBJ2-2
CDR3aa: CAWSVPGELFF

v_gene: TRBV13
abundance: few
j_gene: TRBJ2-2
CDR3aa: CASSHEGTGELFF

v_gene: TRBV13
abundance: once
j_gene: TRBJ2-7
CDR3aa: CASSLKQGSSYEQYF

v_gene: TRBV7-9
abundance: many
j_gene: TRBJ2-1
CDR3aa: CASSVTGGHYNEQFF

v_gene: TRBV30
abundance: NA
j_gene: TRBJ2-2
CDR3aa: CAWSLTSANTGELFF

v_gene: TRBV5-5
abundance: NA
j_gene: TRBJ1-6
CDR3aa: CASSLGEYNSPLHF